The sequence of this T cell receptor (beta chain) was determined in a study of blood T cell repertoires in COVID-19. Study as a whole: Specimens from acute and convalescent COVID-19 originated in the United States, Italy and Spain. Sample material is recorded as cDNA or gDNA derived from T cells, B-cell-depleted T cells, or PBMCs.

As originally analysed: The authors estimated nucleated cell counts from reference gene primer amplification. Profiled with immunoSEQ multiplex PCR; TCRdb holds only in-frame clones, not every one. Clonal size and the V and J genes are those of that table, whereas D and trimming came from the DNA. The sample carries about 280,000 clones, more than 75% recorded once. CDR1 and CDR2 (germline): ENHRY, SYGVKD. V lost 0 bases and J lost 6, with 11 bases in between. The CDR3 length is 14 residues. This TCR derives from a woman aged 25 to 39 who had recovered from COVID-19. The chain carries TRBV10-3 and TRBJ1-1; D unresolved. The sequenced sample consisted of peripheral blood. The CDR3 DNA reads TGTGCCATCAGTGAGTCCCATGAGGAGGCTGAAGCTTTCTTT. Translating it yields CAISESHEEAEAFF.